This TCR beta chain was obtained from a study of a mutant IDH1 vaccine in newly diagnosed glioma. At the level of the study: Onset of vaccination occurred 4-6 weeks following radiotherapy alone, or with temozolomide cycles. Pretreatment consisted of radiotherapy, temozolomide, or both, with most receiving both. General observations from the study: Immune responses arising from the vaccine appeared in more than 90% of patients.

Data came from immunoSEQ multiplex PCR; TCRdb stores just in-frame clones and leaves some out. The table records under 150,000 clones, almost 90% of them present only once. Germline V gene sequence: CDR1 MGHDK, CDR2 SYGVNS. V shed 6 bases and J shed 1 base, with 9 bases lying between them. There are 13 residues in the CDR3. Time point defined: week 11, during vaccination. A 20-mer mutant IDH1 peptide at 300 ug was injected subcutaneously with topical imiquimod. Diagnosis in the donors showed new WHO grade 3 or 4 astrocytomas that were IDH1-mutant and ATRX-lost. A remark on this clone: Its antigen remains unknown.

V and J are TRBV25-1 and TRBJ1-1; D unclear. The sequence was obtained from a woman aged 50 to 60 with glioma. The source material was PBMCs, sampled from a glioma patient whose treatment included an IDH1 peptide vaccine. The CDR3 loop reads CASSGDRNTEAFF. The CDR3 DNA reads as TGTGCCAGCAGCGGAGATCGGAACACTGAAGCTTTCTTT.